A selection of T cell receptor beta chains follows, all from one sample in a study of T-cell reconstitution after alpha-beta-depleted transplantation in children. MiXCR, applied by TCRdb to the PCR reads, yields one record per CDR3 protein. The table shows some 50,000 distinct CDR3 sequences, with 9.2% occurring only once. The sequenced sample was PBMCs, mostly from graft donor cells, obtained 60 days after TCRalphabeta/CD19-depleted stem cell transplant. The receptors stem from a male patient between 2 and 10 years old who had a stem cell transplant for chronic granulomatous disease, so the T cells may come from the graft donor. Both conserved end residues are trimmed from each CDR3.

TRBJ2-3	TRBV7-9	ASNARPTATDTQY
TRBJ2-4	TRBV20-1	SAVNSGRRGIQY
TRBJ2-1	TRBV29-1	SASTGTGHYNEQF
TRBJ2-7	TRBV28	ASSSLASGYEQY
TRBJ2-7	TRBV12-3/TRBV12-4	ASGQGVHEQY
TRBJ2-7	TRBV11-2	ASSEIQGGEQY
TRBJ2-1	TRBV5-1	ASSFLGRGWNEQF
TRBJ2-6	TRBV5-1	ASSLASGANVLT
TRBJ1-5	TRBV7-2	ASSIRGHQPQH
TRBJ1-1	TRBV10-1	ASSQGSEAF
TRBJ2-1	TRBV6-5	ASRVYTSSYNEQF
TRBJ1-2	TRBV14	ASSLAAAGGNYGYT
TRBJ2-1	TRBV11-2	ASSEGVLAGGVHEQF
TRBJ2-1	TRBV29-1	SARLAGRNEQF
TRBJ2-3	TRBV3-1	ASSHRGLSTDTQY
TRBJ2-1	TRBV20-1	SARLLYNEQF
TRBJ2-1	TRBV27	ASSLDGNEQF
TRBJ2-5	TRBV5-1	ASSPGTSRETQY
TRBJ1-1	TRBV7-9	ASSRPPAMNTEAF
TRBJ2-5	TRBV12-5	ASGTSKETQY
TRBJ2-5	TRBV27	ASSIHWRETQY
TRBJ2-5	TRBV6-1	ASRTGGQETQY
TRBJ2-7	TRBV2	ASSEDRGSYEQY
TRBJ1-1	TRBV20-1	RGEGGNTAPGTEAF
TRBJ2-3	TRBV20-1	SARGLTSGRTDTQY
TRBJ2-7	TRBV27	ASSRVQGVDWSYEQY
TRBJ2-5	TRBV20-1	SAKVAPETQY
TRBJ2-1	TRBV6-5	ASSWASGGNEQF
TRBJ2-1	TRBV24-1	ATSAGAGNEQF
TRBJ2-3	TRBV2	ASSPRPTSGHTDTQY
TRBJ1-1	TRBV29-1	SVEDPITWGENTEAF
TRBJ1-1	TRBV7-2	ASSVDHSRAF
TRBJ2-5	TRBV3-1	ASSQAPLAGVVETQY
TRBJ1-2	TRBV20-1	SATRRDRFNYGYT
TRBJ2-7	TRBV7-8	ASSLVGTGLFYEQY
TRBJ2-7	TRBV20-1	SATSGRALYEQY
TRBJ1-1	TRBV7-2	ASSYNRGVSNTEAF
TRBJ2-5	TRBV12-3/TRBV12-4	ASSLGGVVAQY
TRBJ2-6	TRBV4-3	ASSRDYREPGANVLT
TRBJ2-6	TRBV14	ASSQASGGANVLT